Following are 16 T cell receptor beta chains from one sample sequenced in a study of blood T cell repertoires in COVID-19. Sequenced by immunoSEQ multiplex PCR; TCRdb stores in-frame clones only, minus some. Among about 130,000 clones, about 89% were seen once, and the ten largest hold around 18%. Sequenced: peripheral blood. The receptors originated from a man over 45 with active or convalescent COVID-19.

V usage is TRBV10-3 and J usage is TRBJ1-1, with D uncertain. The CDR3 extends over 15 amino acids. Germline loops: CDR1 ENHRY, CDR2 SYGVKD. Trimming shortened V by 6 bases and J by 2 bases, and 16 bases separated the two germline ends. The CDR3 loop is CAISFINNPNTEAFF. CDR3 nucleotide sequence: TGTGCCATCAGCTTCATAAACAATCCCAACACTGAAGCTTTCTTT.

The chain's CDR3 is CASSFWGQKLFF. The CDR3 nucleotides read TGTGCCAGCAGTTTTTGGGGGCAAAAACTGTTTTTT. V and J are TRBV27 and TRBJ1-4; a weak D match, TRBD1 (6 bases). Germline V gene data show CDR1 as MNHEY and CDR2 as SMNVEV (reference sequence). There are 12 residues in the CDR3. Trimming pared 3 bases from V and 9 bases from J, leaving 8 bases between.

The table lists this clone with a few counts. The rearrangement links TRBV11-2 to TRBJ2-1, with 8 bases lining up with TRBD2. CDR3 length: 13 amino acids. Germline trimming cut 5 bases from V and 9 bases from J; bases unmatched to any gene: 6. Germline CDR1 and CDR2: SGHAT and FQNNGV. The DNA for the CDR3 is TGTGCCAGCAGCCCGGGACTAGGTCTTGAGCAGTTCTTC. Translating gives CASSPGLGLEQFF. The whole variable domain, remainder taken from reference TRBV11-2 and TRBJ2-1, is EAGVAQSPRYKIIEKRQSVAFWCNPISGHATLYWYQQILGQGPKLLIQFQNNGVVDDSQLPKDRFSAERLKGVDSTLKIQPAKLEDSAVYLCASSPGLGLEQFFGPGTRLTVL.

The chain combines TRBV25-1 with TRBJ1-2; a weak D match, TRBD1 (5 bases). The CDR3 runs to 13 residues. V was cut by 7 bases and J by 6 bases, with 15 bases left in between. Germline CDR1 reads MGHDK; CDR2 reads SYGVNS. The DNA for the CDR3 is TGTGCCAGCAATAGGCAGGGAACGGATGGCTACACCTTC. Protein: CASNRQGTDGYTF.

V gene TRBV11-3 combines with J gene TRBJ2-1, with 13 nucleotides matching TRBD2. J lost 4 bases, V lost 1 base, and 10 bases had no gene match. This CDR3 has 19 residues. Germline values: CDR1 SGHNT, CDR2 YENEEA. CDR3 DNA: TGTGCCAGCAGCTTAGCCCCGGGACTAGCGGGACAGACGTACAATGAGCAGTTCTTC. It codes for CASSLAPGLAGQTYNEQFF. The entire variable domain, with the rest obtained from reference TRBV11-3 and TRBJ2-1, is as follows: EAGVVQSPRYKIIEKKQPVAFWCNPISGHNTLYWYLQNLGQGPELLIRYENEEAVDDSQLPKDRFSAERLKGVDSTLKIQPAELGDSAVYLCASSLAPGLAGQTYNEQFFGPGTRLTVL.

This chain links TRBV25-1 with TRBJ1-2; unclear D gene. Germline CDR1 is MGHDK and CDR2 is SYGVNS. The V end was cut by 2 bases, the J end by 2 bases, with 3 bases between. The CDR3 sequence is 12 residues long. The CDR3 sequence is CASSEQNYGYTF. The CDR3 nucleotides read TGTGCCAGCAGTGAACAGAACTATGGCTACACCTTC.

The V call is TRBV9, the J call TRBJ2-7, with 8 bases aligning to TRBD2. V lost 0 bases and J lost 6; bases outside the gene matches: 8. The CDR3 contains 15 residues. Germline V gene sequence: CDR1 SGDLS, CDR2 YYNGEE. The CDR3 DNA sequence: TGTGCCAGCAGCGTAGATCTAGCGGGCGGAGGCGAGCAGTACTTC. It yields the protein CASSVDLAGGGEQYF.

This clone was seen just once. The gene calls are TRBV24-1 and TRBJ2-2; D gene ambiguous. Trimming cost V 1 base and J 4 bases, with 6 bases left between them. There are 14 residues in the CDR3. CDR1 is KGHDR, CDR2 SFDVKD, per germline. CDR3 sequence: CATSDFHSTGELFF. CDR3 in DNA: TGTGCCACCAGTGATTTCCATTCCACCGGGGAGCTGTTTTTT.

CDR3 nucleotide sequence: TGTGCCTGGAGTATCCCCCTCACAGGGAGCATGAACACTGAAGCTTTCTTT. Its protein product is CAWSIPLTGSMNTEAFF. The chain is built from TRBV30 and TRBJ1-1; perhaps TRBD1 as D (6 bases). Germline CDR1 reads GTSNPN; CDR2 reads SVGIG (reference sequence). V was cut by 2 bases and J by 0 bases, with 19 bases left in between. This CDR3 has 17 residues.

CDR3: CASSLPGIYSPLHF. CDR3 nucleotide sequence: TGTGCCAGCAGTCTACCAGGGATTTATTCACCCCTCCACTTT. The chain is built from TRBV27 and TRBJ1-6; a possible D gene is TRBD1 (5 bases). The CDR3 is made up of 14 amino acids. V was clipped by 5 bases and J by 8 bases, with 13 bases between them. Germline V gives CDR1 MNHEY, CDR2 SMNVEV (reference sequence).

This chain links TRBV28 with TRBJ2-1; TRBD2 matches at 8 bases. With V trimmed by 6 bases and J by 6 bases, 7 bases remained unmatched. CDR1 is MDHEN and CDR2 is SYDVKM in the germline V gene. This CDR3 region has 14 residues. The DNA of the CDR3 is TGTGCCAGCAGACGTCGGGCGGGAGGCAATGAGCAGTTCTTC. It is translated as CASRRRAGGNEQFF.

This chain connects TRBV2 to TRBJ1-2; D may be TRBD1 (6 bases). V was pared by 6 bases and J by 8 bases, with 19 bases between. CDR3 length equals 14 residues. The germline V gene has CDR1 SNHLY and CDR2 FYNNEI. The CDR3 here is CASSQETGLGGYTF. The CDR3 region has the DNA TGTGCCAGCAGCCAAGAGACAGGCCTGGGGGGCTACACCTTC. Drawing the rest from reference TRBV2 and TRBJ1-2, the complete variable domain is EPEVTQTPSHQVTQMGQEVILRCVPISNHLYFYWYRQILGQKVEFLVSFYNNEISEKSEIFDDQFSVERPDGSNFTLKIRSTKLEDSAMYFCASSQETGLGGYTFGSGTRLTVV.

This clone showed up just a few times. The chain is built from TRBV24-1 and TRBJ2-2; 7 nucleotides agree with TRBD2. This CDR3 has 17 amino acids. CDR1 is KGHDR, CDR2 SFDVKD, per germline. V lost 4 bases, J lost 3 bases, and 10 bases stayed unmatched. CDR3 protein: CATSDPTSGEYTGELFF. The CDR3 DNA sequence: TGTGCCACCAGTGACCCTACGAGCGGGGAGTACACCGGGGAGCTGTTTTTT.

This sequence joins TRBV18 and TRBJ2-3; TRBD2 matches at 7 bases. CDR3 length equals 20 residues. Germline-derived CDR1 and CDR2 are KGHSH and LQKENI. Losses at the gene ends were 2 bases for V and 0 bases for J; bases not matched to a gene: 17. CDR3 nucleotide sequence: TGTGCCAGCTCACCAACCCGGGCTAGCGGACCCTCCGGGAGCACAGATACGCAGTATTTT. It yields the protein CASSPTRASGPSGSTDTQYF. The full variable domain, completed using reference TRBV18 and TRBJ2-3, is NAGVMQNPRHLVRRRGQEARLRCSPMKGHSHVYWYRQLPEEGLKFMVYLQKENIIDESGMPKERFSAEFPKEGPSILRIQQVVRGDSAAYFCASSPTRASGPSGSTDTQYFGPGTRLTVL.

The V and J genes are TRBV18 and TRBJ1-3; a weak D match, TRBD1 (6 bases). Germline loops: CDR1 KGHSH, CDR2 LQKENI. This CDR3 has 13 residues. V was clipped by 6 bases and J by 3 bases, with 9 bases between them. The CDR3 protein is CASSGADGNTIYF. CDR3 bases: TGTGCCAGCTCGGGGGCGGATGGAAACACCATATATTTT.

The chain links TRBV29-1 to TRBJ1-1; 7 positions match TRBD1. Trimming at V came to 5 bases and at J to 10 bases, leaving 13 bases not matched to a gene. The germline V gene has CDR1 SQVTM and CDR2 ANQGSEA. This CDR3 contains 13 residues. CDR3 amino acids: CSVQREGASGAFF. The DNA for the CDR3 is TGCAGCGTTCAGCGAGAGGGGGCGTCGGGAGCTTTCTTT.